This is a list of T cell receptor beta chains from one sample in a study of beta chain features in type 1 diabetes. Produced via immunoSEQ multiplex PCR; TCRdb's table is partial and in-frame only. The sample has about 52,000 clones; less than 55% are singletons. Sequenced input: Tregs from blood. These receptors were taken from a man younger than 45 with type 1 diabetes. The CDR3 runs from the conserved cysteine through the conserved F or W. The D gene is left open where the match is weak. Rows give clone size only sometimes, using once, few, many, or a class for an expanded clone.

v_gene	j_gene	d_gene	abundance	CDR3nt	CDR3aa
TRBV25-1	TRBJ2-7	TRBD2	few	TGTGCCAGCAGTGAAAGCGGGAGAGCCACCTACGAGCAGTACTTC	CASSESGRATYEQYF
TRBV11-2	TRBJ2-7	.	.	TGTGCCAGCAGCTTATTAGTTGGTAGCAGAACCCCCTACGAGCAGTACTTC	CASSLLVGSRTPYEQYF
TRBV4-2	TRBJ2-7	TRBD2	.	TGTGCCAGCAAGCCTATGGCGGGAGGGCCCGGCGAGCAGTACTTC	CASKPMAGGPGEQYF
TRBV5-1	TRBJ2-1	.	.	TGCGCCAGCAGCCTAGGAACGGAGCAGTTCTTC	CASSLGTEQFF
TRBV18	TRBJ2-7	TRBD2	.	TGTGCCAGCTCACCACCGATCGGGCGGGGGGCGCGCCGGAACGAGCAGTACTTC	CASSPPIGRGARRNEQYF
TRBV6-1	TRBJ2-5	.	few	TGTGCCAGCGAACAGCCCTTGAGAGAGACCCAGTACTTC	CASEQPLRETQYF
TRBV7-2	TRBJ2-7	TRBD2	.	TGTGCCAGCAGCTTAAAAGGACTAGCGAAGTACGAGCAGTACTTC	CASSLKGLAKYEQYF
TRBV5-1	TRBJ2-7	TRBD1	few	TGCGCCAGCAGCTTGGGGACAGGGGGCTACGAGCAGTACTTC	CASSLGTGGYEQYF
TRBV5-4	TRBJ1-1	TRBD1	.	TGTGCCAGCAGCTCTATACAGGGGACCACTGAAGCTTTCTTT	CASSSIQGTTEAFF
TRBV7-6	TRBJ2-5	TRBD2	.	TGTGCCAGCAGCTTAGGGCTAGCGGGAGGGCAAGAGACCCAGTACTTC	CASSLGLAGGQETQYF
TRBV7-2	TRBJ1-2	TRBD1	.	TGTGCCAGCAGCCCCGACCACAGGGGGGCCTATGGCTACACCTTC	CASSPDHRGAYGYTF
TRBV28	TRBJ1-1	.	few	TGTGCCAGCAATTCGAGGGGGGAAGCTTTCTTT	CASNSRGEAFF
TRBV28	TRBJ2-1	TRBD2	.	TGTGCCAGCAGTTGGACTAGCGGGAGAAGCCATGAGCAGTTCTTC	CASSWTSGRSHEQFF
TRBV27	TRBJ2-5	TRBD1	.	TGTGCCAGCAGTCCGGGACAGGGGCTAAAAAATCAAGAGACCCAGTACTTC	CASSPGQGLKNQETQYF
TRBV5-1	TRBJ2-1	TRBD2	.	TGCGCCAGCAGCTTGGGAACCGGGACTAGGACCAATGAGCAGTTCTTC	CASSLGTGTRTNEQFF
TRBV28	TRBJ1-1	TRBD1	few	TGTGCCAGCAGCCTTGGGGGGACAGGGAACGGTGAAGCTTTCTTT	CASSLGGTGNGEAFF